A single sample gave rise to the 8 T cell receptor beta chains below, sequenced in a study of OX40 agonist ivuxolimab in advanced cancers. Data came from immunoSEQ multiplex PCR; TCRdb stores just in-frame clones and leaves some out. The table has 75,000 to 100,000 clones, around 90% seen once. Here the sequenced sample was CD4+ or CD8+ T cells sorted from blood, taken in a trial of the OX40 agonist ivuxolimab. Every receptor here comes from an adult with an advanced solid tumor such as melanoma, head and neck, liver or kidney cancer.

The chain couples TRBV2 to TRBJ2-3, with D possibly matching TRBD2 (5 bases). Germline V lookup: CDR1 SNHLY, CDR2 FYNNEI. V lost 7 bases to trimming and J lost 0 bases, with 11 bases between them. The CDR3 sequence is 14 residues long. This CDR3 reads CASMSDYSTDTQYF. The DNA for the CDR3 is TGTGCCAGCATGAGCGACTATAGCACAGATACGCAGTATTTT. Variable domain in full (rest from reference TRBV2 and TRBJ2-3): EPEVTQTPSHQVTQMGQEVILRCVPISNHLYFYWYRQILGQKVEFLVSFYNNEISEKSEIFDDQFSVERPDGSNFTLKIRSTKLEDSAMYFCASMSDYSTDTQYFGPGTRLTVL.

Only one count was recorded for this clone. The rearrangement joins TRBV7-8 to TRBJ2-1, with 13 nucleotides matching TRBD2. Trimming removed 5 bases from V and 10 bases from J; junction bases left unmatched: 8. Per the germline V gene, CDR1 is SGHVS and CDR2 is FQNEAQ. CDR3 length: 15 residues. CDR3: CASSTLAGGLNEQFF. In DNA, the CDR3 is TGTGCCAGCAGCACACTAGCGGGAGGGCTAAACGAGCAGTTCTTC.

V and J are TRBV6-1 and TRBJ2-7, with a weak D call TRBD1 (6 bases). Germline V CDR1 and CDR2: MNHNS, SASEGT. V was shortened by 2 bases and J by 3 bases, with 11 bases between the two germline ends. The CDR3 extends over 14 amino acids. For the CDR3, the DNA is TGTGCCAGCAGTGAATGGCAGGGGCGCTACGAGCAGTACTTC. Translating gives CASSEWQGRYEQYF.

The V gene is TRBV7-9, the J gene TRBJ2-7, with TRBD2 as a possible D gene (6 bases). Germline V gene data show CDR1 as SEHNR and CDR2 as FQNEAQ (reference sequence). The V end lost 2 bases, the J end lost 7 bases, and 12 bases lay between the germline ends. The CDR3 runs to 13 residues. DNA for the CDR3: TGTGCCAGCAGCTTAAATTCGGGGGAAGAGCAGTACTTC. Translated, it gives CASSLNSGEEQYF.

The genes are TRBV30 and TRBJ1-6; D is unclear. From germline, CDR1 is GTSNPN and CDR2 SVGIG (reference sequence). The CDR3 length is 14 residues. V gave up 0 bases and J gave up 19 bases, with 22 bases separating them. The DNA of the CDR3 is TGTGCCTGGAGTGTAGTCGCTCTAGGAGACCCACCTCACTTT. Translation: CAWSVVALGDPPHF.

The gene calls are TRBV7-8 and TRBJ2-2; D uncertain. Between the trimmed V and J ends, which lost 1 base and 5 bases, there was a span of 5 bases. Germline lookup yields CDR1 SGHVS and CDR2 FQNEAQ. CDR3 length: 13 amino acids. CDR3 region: CASSLEHTGELFF. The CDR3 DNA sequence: TGTGCCAGCAGCTTAGAGCATACCGGGGAGCTGTTTTTT.

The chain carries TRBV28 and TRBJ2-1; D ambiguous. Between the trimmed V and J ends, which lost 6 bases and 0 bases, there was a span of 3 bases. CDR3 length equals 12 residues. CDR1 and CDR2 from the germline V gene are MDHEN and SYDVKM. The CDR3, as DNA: TGTGCCAGCAGCGACTCCTACAATGAGCAGTTCTTC. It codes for CASSDSYNEQFF.

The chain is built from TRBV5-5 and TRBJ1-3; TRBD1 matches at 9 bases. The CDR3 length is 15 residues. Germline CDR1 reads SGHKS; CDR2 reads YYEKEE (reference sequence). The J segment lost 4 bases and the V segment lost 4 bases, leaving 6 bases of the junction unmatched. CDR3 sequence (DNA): TGTGCCAGCAGCCAGGGACAGGGACGGGGAAACACCATATATTTT. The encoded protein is CASSQGQGRGNTIYF.